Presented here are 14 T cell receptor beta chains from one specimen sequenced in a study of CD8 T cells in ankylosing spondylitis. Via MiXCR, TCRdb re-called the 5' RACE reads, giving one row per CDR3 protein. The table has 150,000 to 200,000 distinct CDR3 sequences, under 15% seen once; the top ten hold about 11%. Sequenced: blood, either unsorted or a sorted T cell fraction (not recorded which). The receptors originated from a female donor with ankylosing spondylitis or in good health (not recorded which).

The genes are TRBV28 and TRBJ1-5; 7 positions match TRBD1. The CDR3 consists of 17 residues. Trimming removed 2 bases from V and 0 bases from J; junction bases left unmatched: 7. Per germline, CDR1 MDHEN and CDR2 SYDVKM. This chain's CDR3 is CASSLRGGGTSNQPQHF. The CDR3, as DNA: TGTGCCAGCAGTTTACGTGGAGGGGGCACTAGCAATCAGCCCCAGCATTTT.

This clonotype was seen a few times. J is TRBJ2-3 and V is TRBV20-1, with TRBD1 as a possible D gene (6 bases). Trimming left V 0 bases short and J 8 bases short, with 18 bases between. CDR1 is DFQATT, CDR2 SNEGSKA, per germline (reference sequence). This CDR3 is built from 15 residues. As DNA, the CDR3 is TGCAGTGCTAGAGATGCCTCACAGGGAAGGGGTACGCAGTATTTT. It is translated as CSARDASQGRGTQYF.

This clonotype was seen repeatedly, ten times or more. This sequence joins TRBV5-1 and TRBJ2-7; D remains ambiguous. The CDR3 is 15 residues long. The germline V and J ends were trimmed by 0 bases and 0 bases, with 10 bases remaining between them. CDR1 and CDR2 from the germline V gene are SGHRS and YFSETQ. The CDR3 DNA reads TGCGCCAGCAGCTTGGAGGGCAGTGCCTCCTACGAGCAGTACTTC. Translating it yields CASSLEGSASYEQYF.

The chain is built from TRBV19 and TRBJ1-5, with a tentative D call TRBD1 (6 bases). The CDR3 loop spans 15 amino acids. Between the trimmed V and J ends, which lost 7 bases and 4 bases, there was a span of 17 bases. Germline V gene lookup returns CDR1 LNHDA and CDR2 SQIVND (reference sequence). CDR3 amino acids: CASTIAKGVNQPQHF. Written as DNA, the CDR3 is TGTGCCAGTACTATTGCTAAGGGGGTAAATCAGCCCCAGCATTTT.

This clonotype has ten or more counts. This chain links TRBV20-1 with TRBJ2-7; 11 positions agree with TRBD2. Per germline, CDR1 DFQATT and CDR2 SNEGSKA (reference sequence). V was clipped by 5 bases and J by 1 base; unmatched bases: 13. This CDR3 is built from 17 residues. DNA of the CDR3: TGCAGTGCTTTCTCCATAGCGGGAGGGCCAGCTTCCTACGAGCAGTACTTC. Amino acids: CSAFSIAGGPASYEQYF.

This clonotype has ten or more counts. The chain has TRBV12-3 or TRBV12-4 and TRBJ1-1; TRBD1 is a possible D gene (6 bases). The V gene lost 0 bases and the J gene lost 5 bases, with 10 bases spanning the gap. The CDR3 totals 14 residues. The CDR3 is CASSLATGWTEAFF. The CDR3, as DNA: TGTGCCAGCAGTTTAGCAACAGGGTGGACTGAAGCTTTCTTT.

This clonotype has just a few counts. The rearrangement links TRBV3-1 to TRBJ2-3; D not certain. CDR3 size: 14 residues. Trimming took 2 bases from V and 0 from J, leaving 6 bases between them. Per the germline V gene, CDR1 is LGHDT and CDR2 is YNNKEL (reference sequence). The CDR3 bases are TGTGCCAGCAGCCAACTAGTTAGCACAGATACGCAGTATTTT. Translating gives CASSQLVSTDTQYF.

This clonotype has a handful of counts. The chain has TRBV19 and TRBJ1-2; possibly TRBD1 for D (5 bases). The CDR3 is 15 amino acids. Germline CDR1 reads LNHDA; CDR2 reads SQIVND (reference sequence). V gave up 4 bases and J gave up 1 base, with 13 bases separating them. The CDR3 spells CASSTRDVYNYGYTF. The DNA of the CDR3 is TGTGCCAGTAGTACACGGGACGTCTATAACTATGGCTACACCTTC.

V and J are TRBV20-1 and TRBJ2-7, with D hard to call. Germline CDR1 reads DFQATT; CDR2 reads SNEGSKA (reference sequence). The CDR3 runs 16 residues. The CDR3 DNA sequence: TGCTGTGCTAGAGAACCCCCCTGGATGGGCCGATACGAGCAGTACGTC. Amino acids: CCAREPPWMGRYEQYV.

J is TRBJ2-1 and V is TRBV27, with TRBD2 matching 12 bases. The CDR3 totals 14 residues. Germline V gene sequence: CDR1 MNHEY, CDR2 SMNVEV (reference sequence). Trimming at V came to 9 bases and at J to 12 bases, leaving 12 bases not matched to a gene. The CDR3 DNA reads TGTGCCAGTAACCCTGGACTAGCGGGAATGGCGCAGTTCTTC. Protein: CASNPGLAGMAQFF.

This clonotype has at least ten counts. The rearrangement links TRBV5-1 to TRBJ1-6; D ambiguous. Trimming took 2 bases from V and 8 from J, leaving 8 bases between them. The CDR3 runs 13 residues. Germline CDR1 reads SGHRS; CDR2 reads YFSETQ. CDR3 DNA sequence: TGCGCCAGCAGCTTCACAGCCGATTCACCCCTCCACTTT. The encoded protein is CASSFTADSPLHF.

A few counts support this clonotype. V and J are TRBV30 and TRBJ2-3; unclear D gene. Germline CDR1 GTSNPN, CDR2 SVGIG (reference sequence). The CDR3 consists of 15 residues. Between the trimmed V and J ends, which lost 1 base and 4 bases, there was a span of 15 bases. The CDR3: CAWSGRVQKPDTQYF. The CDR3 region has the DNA TGTGCCTGGAGTGGCCGGGTCCAAAAACCAGATACGCAGTATTTT.

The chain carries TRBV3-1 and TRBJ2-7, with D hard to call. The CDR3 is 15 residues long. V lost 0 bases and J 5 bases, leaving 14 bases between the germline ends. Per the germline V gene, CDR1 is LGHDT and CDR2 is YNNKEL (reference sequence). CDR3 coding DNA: TGTGCCAGCAGCCAAGATCATAGGGTGTCCGACGAGCAGTACTTC. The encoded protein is CASSQDHRVSDEQYF.

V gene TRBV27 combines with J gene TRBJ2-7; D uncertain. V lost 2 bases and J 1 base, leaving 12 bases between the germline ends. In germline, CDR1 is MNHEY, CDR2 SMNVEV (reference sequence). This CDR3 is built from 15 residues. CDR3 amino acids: CASSLMGALSYEQYF. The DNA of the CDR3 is TGTGCCAGCAGTTTAATGGGCGCGCTTTCCTACGAGCAGTACTTC.